Following are 31 T cell receptor beta chains from one sample sequenced in a study of cytomegalovirus exposure and HLA in healthy donors. Primers for the PCR totalled 60 Vbeta and 13 Jbeta. TCRdb's table, derived via immunoSEQ multiplex PCR, lists solely in-frame clones and lacks some. The profile shows some 150,000 clones, approximately 80% of them singletons. Input material: PBMCs. Every receptor here comes from a woman in her thirties or forties in good health and CMV-seropositive.

The chain recombines TRBV5-1 with TRBJ1-1; D is uncertain. The CDR3 loop spans 13 amino acids. Germline assignment: CDR1 SGHRS and CDR2 YFSETQ. V lost 4 bases and J lost 6, with 13 bases in between. CDR3 amino acids: CASSPRGGPEAFF. CDR3 DNA sequence: TGCGCCAGCAGCCCCCGGGGTGGGCCTGAAGCTTTCTTT. The full variable domain, completed using reference TRBV5-1 and TRBJ1-1, is KAGVTQTPRYLIKTRGQQVTLSCSPISGHRSVSWYQQTPGQGLQFLFEYFSETQRNKGNFPGRFSGRQFSNSRSEMNVSTLELGDSALYLCASSPRGGPEAFFGQGTRLTVV.

The rearrangement links TRBV30 to TRBJ1-6; 7 positions agree with TRBD1. The CDR3 contains 14 residues. J gave up 4 bases and V 4 bases, and 4 bases lay outside the gene matches. From germline, CDR1 is GTSNPN and CDR2 SVGIG (reference sequence). The CDR3 sequence is CAWNPGQYNSPLHF. As DNA, the CDR3 is TGTGCCTGGAATCCGGGACAGTATAATTCACCCCTCCACTTT.

The chain carries TRBV18 and TRBJ1-1; tentative D call: TRBD1 (6 bases). Germline V gene lookup returns CDR1 KGHSH and CDR2 LQKENI. Trimming shortened V by 6 bases and J by 4 bases, and 15 bases separated the two germline ends. The CDR3 has 14 amino acids. This chain's CDR3 is CASSLQGKTTEAFF. In DNA form, the CDR3 reads TGTGCCAGCTCTCTACAGGGTAAGACCACTGAAGCTTTCTTT.

This chain uses TRBV18 with TRBJ2-1, with TRBD1 matching over 9 bases. The CDR3 is 16 residues long. J was trimmed by 6 bases and V by 0 bases; bases with no gene match: 6. The V gene's germline CDR1 is KGHSH and CDR2 LQKENI. The CDR3, as DNA: TGTGCCAGCTCACCACCGACAGGGGGTTTAGGCAATGAGCAGTTCTTC. It yields the protein CASSPPTGGLGNEQFF.

The rearrangement uses TRBV13 and TRBJ2-5, with 11 nucleotides matching TRBD2. The CDR3 totals 16 residues. In germline, CDR1 is PRHDT, CDR2 FYEKMQ (reference sequence). J gave up 5 bases and V 5 bases, and 10 bases lay outside the gene matches. The CDR3 nucleotides are TGTGCCAGCAGCGTTAAGACTAGCGGGACCCCCGAGACCCAGTACTTC. This codes for CASSVKTSGTPETQYF.

The chain carries TRBV2 and TRBJ1-5, with a possible D match to TRBD1 (6 bases). V lost 11 bases and J 1 base, leaving 12 bases between the germline ends. The CDR3 length is 13 residues. The germline gives CDR1 SNHLY, CDR2 FYNNEI. The CDR3 here is CAGAGESNQPQHF. In DNA, the CDR3 is TGTGCCGGGGCAGGGGAAAGCAATCAGCCCCAGCATTTT.

The V and J genes are TRBV20-1 and TRBJ2-7, with D unclear. Trimming cost V 3 bases and J 0 bases, with 3 bases left between them. Germline assignment: CDR1 DFQATT and CDR2 SNEGSKA (reference sequence). The CDR3 extends over 11 amino acids. CDR3 sequence reads: CSASHSYEQYF. The CDR3 coding sequence is TGCAGTGCTAGTCACTCCTACGAGCAGTACTTC.

The V call is TRBV15, the J call TRBJ2-7; TRBD2 agrees at 7 bases. The length of the CDR3 is 15 residues. The junction had 2 bases not matched to a gene; V was cut back by 0 bases and J by 0 bases. Per the germline V gene, CDR1 is LNHNV and CDR2 is YYDKDF (reference sequence). The CDR3 region has the DNA TGTGCCACCAGCAGAGAAGGCGGGAGCTCCTACGAGCAGTACTTC. It translates to CATSREGGSSYEQYF.

The chain is built from TRBV19 and TRBJ1-1; D possibly corresponds to TRBD1 (5 bases). Germline V gene lookup returns CDR1 LNHDA and CDR2 SQIVND (reference sequence). The V and J ends lost 3 bases and 1 base respectively, with 12 bases between them. This CDR3 region has 15 residues. Here the CDR3 reads CASSIIPRENTEAFF. The DNA of the CDR3 is TGTGCCAGTAGTATCATCCCCAGGGAGAACACTGAAGCTTTCTTT.

This chain joins TRBV7-3 and TRBJ2-1; maybe TRBD2 (5 bases). The CDR3 is 13 residues long. Germline V CDR1 and CDR2: SGHTA, FQGTGA. Deletions cut 3 bases from V and 8 bases from J, with 11 bases between. The CDR3 here is CASSLEGRHEQFF. CDR3 in DNA: TGTGCCAGCAGCTTGGAAGGGAGACATGAGCAGTTCTTC.

The CDR3 DNA sequence: TGCGCCAGCAGCTTGTCGGCTAGCGGGAGTCTTGCCTACGAGCAGTACTTC. As protein: CASSLSASGSLAYEQYF. The chain is built from TRBV5-1 and TRBJ2-5; 10 bases agree with TRBD2. Near its end, the DNA agrees better with TRBJ2-7, so the J call may be wrong. This CDR3 is 17 amino acids long. Per the germline V gene, CDR1 is SGHRS and CDR2 is YFSETQ.

The chain combines TRBV30 with TRBJ2-3; 12 positions match TRBD2. CDR3 length: 14 residues. From germline, CDR1 is GTSNPN and CDR2 SVGIG (reference sequence). V was clipped by 3 bases and J by 5 bases; unmatched bases: 3. In DNA form, the CDR3 reads TGTGCCTGGAGCGGGACTAGCGGGCAAGATACGCAGTATTTT. It yields the protein CAWSGTSGQDTQYF.

This chain links TRBV19 with TRBJ2-5; 9 nucleotides line up with TRBD1. The CDR3 consists of 15 residues. CDR1 is LNHDA and CDR2 is SQIVND in the germline V gene (reference sequence). With V trimmed by 5 bases and J by 5 bases, 9 bases remained unmatched. The CDR3 DNA is TGTGCCAGTAGTCCACACAGGGGGCTGGGGGAGACCCAGTACTTC. Its translation: CASSPHRGLGETQYF.

In the case of this clone: The junction departs from germline at one end; a sequencing error may be responsible. This chain connects TRBV6-1 to TRBJ2-5, with a tentative D call TRBD2 (5 bases). Germline CDR1 MNHNS, CDR2 SASEGT. The CDR3 runs to 12 residues. The CDR3 loop reads CASRERWETQYF. The CDR3 region has the DNA TGTGCCAGCCGTGAGCGGTGGGAGACCCAGTACTTC.

The chain recombines TRBV5-1 with TRBJ2-5; 11 bases line up with TRBD2. Germline values: CDR1 SGHRS, CDR2 YFSETQ. With V trimmed by 1 base and J by 5 bases, 13 bases remained unmatched. The CDR3 spans 18 residues. CDR3 region: CASSLTLAGGLGFETQYF. The CDR3 nucleotides are TGCGCCAGCAGCTTGACCCTAGCGGGAGGATTGGGGTTTGAGACCCAGTACTTC.

The CDR3 coding sequence is TGTGCCAGCAGCCCCGGGAGGCTGAGCTCCTACAATGAGCAGTTCTTC. It codes for CASSPGRLSSYNEQFF. The rearrangement links TRBV5-4 to TRBJ2-1, with 7 positions matching TRBD2. Trimming took 4 bases from V and 0 from J; bases not matched to a gene: 7. The CDR3 length is 16 residues. Germline-derived CDR1 and CDR2 are SGHNT and YYREEE (reference sequence).

Written as DNA, the CDR3 is TGTGCTAGTGGTTTGCCCTGGGACAGTAGTATCCCCGGGGAGCTGTTTTTT. Its translation: CASGLPWDSSIPGELFF. The chain employs TRBV12-5 and TRBJ2-2; 7 nucleotides agree with TRBD1. The J segment lost 6 bases and the V segment lost 2 bases, leaving 12 bases of the junction unmatched. The germline V gene encodes CDR1 LGHNT and CDR2 FRNRAP. The CDR3 totals 17 residues.

The chain couples TRBV7-3 to TRBJ2-1, with 11 bases that match TRBD2. The CDR3 spans 15 residues. Germline V CDR1 and CDR2: SGHTA, FQGTGA. V was pared by 2 bases and J by 10 bases, with 7 bases of the junction left unmatched. The CDR3 bases are TGTGCCAGCAGCTTATTAGGGACTAGCGGAGGAGAGCAGTTCTTC. Amino acids: CASSLLGTSGGEQFF. The entire variable domain, with the rest obtained from reference TRBV7-3 and TRBJ2-1, is as follows: GAGVSQTPSNKVTEKGKYVELRCDPISGHTALYWYRQSLGQGPEFLIYFQGTGAADDSGLPNDRFFAVRPEGSVSTLKIQRTERGDSAVYLCASSLLGTSGGEQFFGPGTRLTVL.

The chain is built from TRBV18 and TRBJ2-3, with 7 bases matching TRBD2. The germline gives CDR1 KGHSH, CDR2 LQKENI. The CDR3 is 16 amino acids. J was trimmed by 0 bases and V by 4 bases; bases with no gene match: 7. The CDR3 loop is CASSRPSGISTDTQYF. The CDR3 nucleotides are TGTGCCAGCTCACGGCCGAGCGGGATTAGCACAGATACGCAGTATTTT. The full variable domain, rest sourced from reference TRBV18 and TRBJ2-3, is NAGVMQNPRHLVRRRGQEARLRCSPMKGHSHVYWYRQLPEEGLKFMVYLQKENIIDESGMPKERFSAEFPKEGPSILRIQQVVRGDSAAYFCASSRPSGISTDTQYFGPGTRLTVL.

The V gene is TRBV29-1, the J gene TRBJ2-7; the match to TRBD2 covers 9 bases. The CDR3 is 13 amino acids. V lost 4 bases and J lost 6; bases outside the gene matches: 7. Looked up from germline, CDR1 is SQVTM and CDR2 is ANQGSEA. CDR3 nucleotide sequence: TGCAGCGTTGCTCCAGCGGGAGGTGGCGAGCAGTACTTC. Its translation is CSVAPAGGGEQYF.

The chain recombines TRBV2 with TRBJ2-1; D is possibly TRBD2 (6 bases). Looked up from germline, CDR1 is SNHLY and CDR2 is FYNNEI. The CDR3 length is 14 residues. V lost 8 bases to trimming and J lost 5 bases, with 16 bases between them. The CDR3 loop is CASRDWVGDNEQFF. The CDR3 coding sequence is TGTGCCAGCCGGGACTGGGTTGGGGACAATGAGCAGTTCTTC.

This chain joins TRBV6-1 and TRBJ1-1; 7 bases line up with TRBD1. V was clipped by 3 bases and J by 6 bases; unmatched bases: 7. From germline, CDR1 is MNHNS and CDR2 SASEGT. This CDR3 has 14 residues. The CDR3 nucleotides read TGTGCCAGCAGTGATTACAGGGGTGGGGCTGAAGCTTTCTTT. Translated: CASSDYRGGAEAFF.

V and J are TRBV7-9 and TRBJ1-1; no definite D call. Germline V lookup: CDR1 SEHNR, CDR2 FQNEAQ (reference sequence). The length of the CDR3 is 11 residues. V was trimmed by 2 bases and J by 8 bases, leaving 6 bases between them. CDR3 region: CASSLSGEAFF. DNA for the CDR3: TGTGCCAGCAGCTTATCCGGGGAAGCTTTCTTT.

This clone was found a few times. The CDR3: CASSFSFSDRANTEAFF. The CDR3 bases are TGTGCCAGCAGCTTTTCGTTTTCCGACAGAGCCAACACTGAAGCTTTCTTT. The chain couples TRBV5-4 to TRBJ1-1; D might be TRBD1 (5 bases). From germline, CDR1 is SGHNT and CDR2 YYREEE (reference sequence). The CDR3 has 17 amino acids. The ends were cut back, 2 bases at V and 2 bases at J, with 19 bases in the middle.

The chain links TRBV27 to TRBJ2-1, with 9 bases identical to TRBD2. V trimming: 8 bases; J trimming: 4 bases; junction bases outside the gene matches: 9. This CDR3 contains 15 residues. Germline loops: CDR1 MNHEY, CDR2 SMNVEV (reference sequence). CDR3 sequence reads: CASALGLAGYNEQFF. The DNA for the CDR3 is TGTGCCAGCGCTTTGGGGCTAGCGGGGTACAATGAGCAGTTCTTC.

V gene TRBV19 combines with J gene TRBJ1-2; D perhaps matches TRBD1 (5 bases). The V end lost 7 bases, the J end lost 3 bases, and 18 bases lay between the germline ends. CDR3 size: 15 residues. The germline V gene encodes CDR1 LNHDA and CDR2 SQIVND (reference sequence). The CDR3 protein is CASNFQARADYGYTF. The CDR3 bases are TGTGCCAGTAATTTTCAGGCCAGGGCCGACTATGGCTACACCTTC.

This clone was detected only a few times. This chain uses TRBV28 with TRBJ1-1; a possible D gene is TRBD1 (6 bases). Trimming shortened V by 5 bases and J by 3 bases, and 13 bases separated the two germline ends. CDR3 size: 14 residues. Germline CDR1 reads MDHEN; CDR2 reads SYDVKM. The CDR3 sequence: CASSRGGIYTEAFF. DNA for the CDR3: TGTGCCAGCAGTAGGGGGGGGATTTACACTGAAGCTTTCTTT. Together with reference TRBV28 and TRBJ1-1, the CDR3 gives the full variable domain: DVKVTQSSRYLVKRTGEKVFLECVQDMDHENMFWYRQDPGLGLRLIYFSYDVKMKEKGDIPEGYSVSREKKERFSLILESASTNQTSMYLCASSRGGIYTEAFFGQGTRLTVV.

J is TRBJ2-7 and V is TRBV18; TRBD2 agrees at 9 bases. The CDR3 extends over 18 amino acids. Germline CDR1 reads KGHSH; CDR2 reads LQKENI. V lost 1 base and J lost 2; bases outside the gene matches: 12. DNA of the CDR3: TGTGCCAGCTCACCACGGCAGGTTAGCGGGAGTGGCGCCTACGAGCAGTACTTC. Translating it yields CASSPRQVSGSGAYEQYF.

The genes are TRBV6-5 and TRBJ2-6; D gene unclear. The germline CDR1 and CDR2 sequences are MNHEY and SVGAGI. The length of the CDR3 is 15 residues. Between the trimmed V and J ends, which lost 6 bases and 0 bases, there was a span of 9 bases. The CDR3: CASSNVPSGANVLTF. The DNA of the CDR3 is TGTGCCAGCAGCAATGTCCCCTCTGGGGCCAACGTCCTGACTTTC.

The rearrangement links TRBV5-1 to TRBJ1-1, with 10 positions matching TRBD1. The junction had 5 bases not matched to a gene; V was cut back by 0 bases and J by 3 bases. Looked up from germline, CDR1 is SGHRS and CDR2 is YFSETQ. This CDR3 comprises 16 residues. CDR3 residues: CASSLVTGGLYTEAFF. The CDR3 region has the DNA TGCGCCAGCAGCTTGGTGACAGGGGGCTTGTACACTGAAGCTTTCTTT.

The V and J genes are TRBV18 and TRBJ2-7, with 10 bases that match TRBD1. CDR1 is KGHSH and CDR2 is LQKENI in the germline V gene. Trimming at V came to 3 bases and at J to 5 bases, leaving 7 bases not matched to a gene. The CDR3 sequence is 15 residues long. In DNA, the CDR3 is TGTGCCAGCTCACCTTGGACAGGGGGTCGAAACGAGCAGTACTTC. This encodes CASSPWTGGRNEQYF.